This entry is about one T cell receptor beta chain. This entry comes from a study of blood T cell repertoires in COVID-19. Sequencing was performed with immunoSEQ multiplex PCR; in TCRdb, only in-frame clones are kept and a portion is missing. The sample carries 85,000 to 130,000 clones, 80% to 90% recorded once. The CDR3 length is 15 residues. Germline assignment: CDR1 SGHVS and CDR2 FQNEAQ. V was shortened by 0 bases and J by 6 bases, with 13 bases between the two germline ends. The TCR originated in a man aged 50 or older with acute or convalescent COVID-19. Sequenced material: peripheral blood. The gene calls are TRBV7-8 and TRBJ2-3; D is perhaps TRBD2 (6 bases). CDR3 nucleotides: TGTGCCAGCAGCTTAGCCGGGAGTCCGGTGGATACGCAGTATTTT. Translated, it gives CASSLAGSPVDTQYF.